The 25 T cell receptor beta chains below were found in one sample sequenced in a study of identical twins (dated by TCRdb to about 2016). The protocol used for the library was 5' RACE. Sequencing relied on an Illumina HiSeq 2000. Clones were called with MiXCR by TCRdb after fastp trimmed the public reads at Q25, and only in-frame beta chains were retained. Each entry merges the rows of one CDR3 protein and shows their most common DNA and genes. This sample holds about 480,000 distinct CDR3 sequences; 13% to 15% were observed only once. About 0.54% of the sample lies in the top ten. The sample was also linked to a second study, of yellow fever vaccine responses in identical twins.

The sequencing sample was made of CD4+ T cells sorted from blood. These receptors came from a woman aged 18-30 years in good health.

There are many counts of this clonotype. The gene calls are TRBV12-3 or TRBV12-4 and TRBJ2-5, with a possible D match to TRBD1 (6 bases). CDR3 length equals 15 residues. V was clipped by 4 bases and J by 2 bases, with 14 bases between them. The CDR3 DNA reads TGTGCCAGCAGTTCCGGCCAGGGGCTACAAGAGACCCAGTACTTC. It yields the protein CASSSGQGLQETQYF.

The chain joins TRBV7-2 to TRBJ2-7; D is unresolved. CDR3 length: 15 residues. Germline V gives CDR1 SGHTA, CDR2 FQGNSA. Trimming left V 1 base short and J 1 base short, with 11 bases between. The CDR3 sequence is CASSLDKETSYEQYF. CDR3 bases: TGTGCCAGCAGCTTAGACAAGGAGACTTCCTACGAGCAGTACTTC.

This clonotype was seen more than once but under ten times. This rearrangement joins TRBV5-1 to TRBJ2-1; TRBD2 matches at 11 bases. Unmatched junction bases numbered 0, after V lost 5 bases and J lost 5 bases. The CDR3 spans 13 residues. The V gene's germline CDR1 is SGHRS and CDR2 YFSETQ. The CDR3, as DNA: TGCGCCAGCAGGGGACTAGCGGACAATGAGCAGTTCTTC. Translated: CASRGLADNEQFF.

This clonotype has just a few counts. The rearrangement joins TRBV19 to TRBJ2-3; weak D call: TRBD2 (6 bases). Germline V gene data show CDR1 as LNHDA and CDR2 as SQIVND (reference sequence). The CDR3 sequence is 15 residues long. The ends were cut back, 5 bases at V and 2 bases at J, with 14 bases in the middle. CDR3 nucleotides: TGTGCCAGTAGTTGGACTCGGGGGTCCACAGATACGCAGTATTTT. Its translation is CASSWTRGSTDTQYF. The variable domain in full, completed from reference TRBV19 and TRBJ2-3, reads DGGITQSPKYLFRKEGQNVTLSCEQNLNHDAMYWYRQDPGQGLRLIYYSQIVNDFQKGDIAEGYSVSREKKESFPLTVTSAQKNPTAFYLCASSWTRGSTDTQYFGPGTRLTVL.

The CDR3 region is CASTGQTTFSNQPQHF. Here the CDR3 DNA reads TGTGCCAGCACTGGACAGACCACCTTTAGCAATCAGCCCCAGCATTTT. The gene calls are TRBV6-1 and TRBJ1-5; D might be TRBD1 (6 bases). V was trimmed by 7 bases and J by 0 bases, leaving 16 bases between them. The CDR3 runs 16 residues. Germline V gene lookup returns CDR1 MNHNS and CDR2 SASEGT.

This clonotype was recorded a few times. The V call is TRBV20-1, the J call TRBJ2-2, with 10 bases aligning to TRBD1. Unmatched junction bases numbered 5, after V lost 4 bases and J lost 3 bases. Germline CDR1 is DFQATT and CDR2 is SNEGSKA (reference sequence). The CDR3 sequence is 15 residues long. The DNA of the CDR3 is TGCAGTGCTACAGACAGGGGGCCGTACACCGGGGAGCTGTTTTTT. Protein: CSATDRGPYTGELFF.

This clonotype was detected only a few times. The CDR3 sequence is CASSPKTSGYNEQFF. As DNA, the CDR3 is TGCGCCAGCAGCCCTAAGACTAGCGGATACAATGAGCAGTTCTTC. The rearrangement links TRBV4-3 to TRBJ2-1; TRBD2 matches at 9 bases. The CDR3 spans 15 residues. The V gene's germline CDR1 is LGHNA and CDR2 YSLEER. With 4 bases clipped from V and 4 bases from J, the junction kept 5 bases outside the gene matches.

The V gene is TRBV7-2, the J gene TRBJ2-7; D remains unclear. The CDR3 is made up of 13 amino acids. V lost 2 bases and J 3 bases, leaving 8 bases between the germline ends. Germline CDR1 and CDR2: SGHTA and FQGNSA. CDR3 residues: CASSLTLVYEQYF. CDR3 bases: TGTGCCAGCAGCTTAACCCTAGTCTACGAGCAGTACTTC.

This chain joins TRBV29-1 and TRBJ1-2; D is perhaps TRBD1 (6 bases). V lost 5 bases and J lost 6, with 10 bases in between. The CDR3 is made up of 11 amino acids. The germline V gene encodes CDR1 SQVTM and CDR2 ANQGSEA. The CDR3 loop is CSVRGRDGYTF. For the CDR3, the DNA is TGCAGCGTTCGGGGGCGAGATGGCTACACCTTC.

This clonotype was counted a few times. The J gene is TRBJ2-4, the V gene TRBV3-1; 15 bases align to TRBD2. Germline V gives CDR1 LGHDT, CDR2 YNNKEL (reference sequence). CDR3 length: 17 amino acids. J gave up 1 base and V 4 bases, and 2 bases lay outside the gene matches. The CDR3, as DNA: TGTGCCAGCAGCCGTGGGACTAGCGGGGGGGCCAAAAACATTCAGTACTTC. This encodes CASSRGTSGGAKNIQYF.

The CDR3: CASSVMPGSSYEQYF. In DNA form, the CDR3 reads TGTGCCAGCAGCGTAATGCCAGGTAGCTCCTACGAGCAGTACTTC. The V call is TRBV9, the J call TRBJ2-7; D remains unclear. V was cut by 1 base and J by 0 bases, with 11 bases left in between. Germline loops: CDR1 SGDLS, CDR2 YYNGEE. The CDR3 spans 15 residues.

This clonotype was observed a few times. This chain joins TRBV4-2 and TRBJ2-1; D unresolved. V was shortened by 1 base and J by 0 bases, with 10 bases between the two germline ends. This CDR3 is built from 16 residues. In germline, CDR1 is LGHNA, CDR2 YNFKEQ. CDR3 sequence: CASSQGSSSSYNEQFF. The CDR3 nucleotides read TGTGCCAGCAGCCAAGGAAGCTCTAGCTCCTACAATGAGCAGTTCTTC.

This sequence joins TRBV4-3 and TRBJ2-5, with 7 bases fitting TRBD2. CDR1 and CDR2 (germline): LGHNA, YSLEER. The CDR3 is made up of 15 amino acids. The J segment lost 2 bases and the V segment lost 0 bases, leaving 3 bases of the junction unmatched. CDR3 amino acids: CASSQEGGRQETQYF. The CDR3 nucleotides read TGCGCCAGCAGCCAAGAGGGGGGGAGGCAAGAGACCCAGTACTTC.

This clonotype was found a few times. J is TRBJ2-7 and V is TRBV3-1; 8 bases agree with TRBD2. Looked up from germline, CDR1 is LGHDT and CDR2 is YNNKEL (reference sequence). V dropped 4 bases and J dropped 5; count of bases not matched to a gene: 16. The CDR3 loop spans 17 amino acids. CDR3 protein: CASSPRGGPFIAHEQYF. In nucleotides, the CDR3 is TGTGCCAGCAGCCCCCGGGGGGGGCCGTTTATTGCTCACGAGCAGTACTTC.

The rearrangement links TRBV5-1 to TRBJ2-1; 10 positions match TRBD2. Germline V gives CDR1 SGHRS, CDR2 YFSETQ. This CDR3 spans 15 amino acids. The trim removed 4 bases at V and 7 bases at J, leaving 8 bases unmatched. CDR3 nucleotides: TGCGCCAGCAGCCCCCCTAGCGGGAGTGAAAATGAGCAGTTCTTC. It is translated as CASSPPSGSENEQFF.

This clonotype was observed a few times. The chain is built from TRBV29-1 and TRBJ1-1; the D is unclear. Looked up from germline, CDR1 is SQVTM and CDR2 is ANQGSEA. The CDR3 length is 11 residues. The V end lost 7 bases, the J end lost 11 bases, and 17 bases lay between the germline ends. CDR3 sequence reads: CSAQLAERAFF. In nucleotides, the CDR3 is TGCAGCGCTCAGCTCGCTGAACGGGCTTTCTTT.

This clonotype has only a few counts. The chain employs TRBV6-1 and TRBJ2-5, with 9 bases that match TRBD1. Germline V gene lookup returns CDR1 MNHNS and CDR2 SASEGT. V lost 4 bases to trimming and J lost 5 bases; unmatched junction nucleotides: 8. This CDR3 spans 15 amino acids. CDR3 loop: CASSVPTGGPETQYF. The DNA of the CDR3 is TGTGCCAGCAGTGTCCCAACAGGGGGCCCGGAGACCCAGTACTTC.

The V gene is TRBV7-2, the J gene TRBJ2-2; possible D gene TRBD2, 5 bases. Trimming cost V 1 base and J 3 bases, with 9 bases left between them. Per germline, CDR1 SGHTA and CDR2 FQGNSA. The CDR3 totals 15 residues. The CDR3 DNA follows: TGTGCCAGCAGCTTAGGAGTCGGGGACACCGGGGAGCTGTTTTTT. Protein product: CASSLGVGDTGELFF.

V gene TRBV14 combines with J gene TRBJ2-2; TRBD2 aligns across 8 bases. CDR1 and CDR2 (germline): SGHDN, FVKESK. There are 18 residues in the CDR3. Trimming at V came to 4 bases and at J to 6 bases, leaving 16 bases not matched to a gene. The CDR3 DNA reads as TGTGCCAGCAGCCCCTGGGCCACTAGCGGCTGGAGTTCCGGGGAGCTGTTTTTT. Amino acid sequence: CASSPWATSGWSSGELFF.

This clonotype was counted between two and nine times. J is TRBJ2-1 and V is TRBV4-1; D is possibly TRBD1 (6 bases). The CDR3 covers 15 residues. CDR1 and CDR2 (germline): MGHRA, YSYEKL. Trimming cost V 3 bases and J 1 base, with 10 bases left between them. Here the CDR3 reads CASSQYRESYNEQFF. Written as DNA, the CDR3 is TGCGCCAGCAGCCAGTACAGGGAGTCCTACAATGAGCAGTTCTTC.

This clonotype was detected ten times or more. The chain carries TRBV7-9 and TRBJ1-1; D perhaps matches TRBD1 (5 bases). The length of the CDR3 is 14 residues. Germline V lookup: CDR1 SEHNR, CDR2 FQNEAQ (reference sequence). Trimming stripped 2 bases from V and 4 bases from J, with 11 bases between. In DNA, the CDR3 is TGTGCCAGCAGCTTACAGGGAGTGGTCACTGAAGCTTTCTTT. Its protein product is CASSLQGVVTEAFF.

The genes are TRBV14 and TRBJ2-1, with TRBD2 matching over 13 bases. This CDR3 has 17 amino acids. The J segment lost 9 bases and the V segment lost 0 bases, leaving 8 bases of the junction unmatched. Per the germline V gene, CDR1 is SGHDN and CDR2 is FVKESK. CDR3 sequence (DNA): TGTGCCAGCAGCCAAGAAATAAGACTAGCGGGAGGTGGTGAGCAGTTCTTC. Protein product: CASSQEIRLAGGGEQFF. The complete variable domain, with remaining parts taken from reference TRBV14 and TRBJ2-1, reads EAGVTQFPSHSVIEKGQTVTLRCDPISGHDNLYWYRRVMGKEIKFLLHFVKESKQDESGMPNNRFLAERTGGTYSTLKVQPAELEDSGVYFCASSQEIRLAGGGEQFFGPGTRLTVL.

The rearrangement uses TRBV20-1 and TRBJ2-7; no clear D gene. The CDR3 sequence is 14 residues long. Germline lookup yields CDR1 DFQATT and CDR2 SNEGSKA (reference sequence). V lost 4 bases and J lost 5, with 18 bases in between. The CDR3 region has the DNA TGCAGTGCTAAACGTAGTAGGGTTATGAACGAGCAGTACTTC. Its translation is CSAKRSRVMNEQYF.

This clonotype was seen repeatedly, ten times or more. CDR3 coding DNA: TGTGCCAGCAGAGAGAGATACACCGGGGAGCTGTTTTTT. Translation: CASRERYTGELFF. The rearrangement joins TRBV5-5 to TRBJ2-2; D is uncertain. This CDR3 is built from 13 residues. Trimming pared 5 bases from V and 3 bases from J, leaving 8 bases between. CDR1 is SGHKS and CDR2 is YYEKEE in the germline V gene (reference sequence).

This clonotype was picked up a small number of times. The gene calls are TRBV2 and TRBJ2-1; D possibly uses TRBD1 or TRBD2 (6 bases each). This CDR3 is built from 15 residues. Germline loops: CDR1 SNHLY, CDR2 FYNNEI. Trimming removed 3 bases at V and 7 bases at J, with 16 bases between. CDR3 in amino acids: CASSDPGAILNEQFF. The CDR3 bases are TGTGCCAGCAGTGATCCGGGGGCGATTTTGAATGAGCAGTTCTTC.